This TCR beta chain was observed in a study of immune evolution from preneoplasia to lung adenocarcinoma. On this clone: What it binds is not known.

Study-wide results and limits: Highest clonality occurred in KRAS-mutant, not EGFR-mutant or double wild-type, nodules. Normal lung had the highest top T cell clone frequencies.

Some clones are missing from TCRdb's copy, which holds only in-frame ones; the method was immunoSEQ multiplex PCR. The sample comprises approximately 11,000 clones, around four fifths of which are singletons, and roughly 3.4% rests with the top ten. The trim removed 3 bases at V and 8 bases at J, leaving 5 bases unmatched. This CDR3 is 14 amino acids long. From germline, CDR1 is WSHSY and CDR2 SAAADI. The sample was FFPE minimally invasive lung adenocarcinoma tissue. This sequence originates from a person between 65 and 79 years old with lung adenocarcinoma. The chain is built from TRBV10-2 and TRBJ2-1; 9 nucleotides match TRBD2. DNA for the CDR3: TGCGCCAGCAGTGACGGGACTAGCTATGATGAGCAGTTCTTC. The encoded protein is CASSDGTSYDEQFF.